The rows below give T cell receptor beta chains drawn from one sample of a study of T cell responses to AZD1222 COVID-19 vaccine. Using immunoSEQ multiplex PCR, the repertoire was profiled, and TCRdb retains in-frame clones only, with some absent. Found here are 100,000 to 140,000 clones, roughly 89% of them singletons; the top ten hold less than 25%. The sequences come from peripheral blood, collected on day 0 of AZD1222 vaccination. The receptors come from an adult in good health. The CDR3 runs from the conserved cysteine through the conserved F or W. The D gene is left open where the match is weak. Size values are once, few and many counts, or a class for expanded clones, and some rows have none.

TRBJ1-4 | TRBD1 | NA | TRBV7-2 | TGTGCCAGCAGCTCACAGGGGTCAACTAATGAAAAACTGTTTTTT | CASSSQGSTNEKLFF
TRBJ1-1 | NA | NA | TRBV19 | TGTGCCAGTAGTATAGAGCGTGGGGCGGGTGGCACTGAAGCTTTCTTT | CASSIERGAGGTEAFF
TRBJ2-2 | NA | NA | TRBV7-8 | TGTGCCAGCAGCTTCCTTGATTCCGTCGGGGAGCTGTTTTTT | CASSFLDSVGELFF
TRBJ1-1 | NA | NA | TRBV5-1 | TGCGCCAGCAGCTACAGACAGGCCCCCGGGGACACTGAAGCTTTCTTT | CASSYRQAPGDTEAFF
TRBJ2-3 | TRBD1 | NA | TRBV12-3/TRBV12-4 | TGTGCCAGCAGCCCCCGACAGGGAGATACGCAGTATTTT | CASSPRQGDTQYF
TRBJ2-7 | NA | NA | TRBV13 | TGTGCCAGCAGCCCCGCAGGGGGGTCTTACGAGCAGTACTTC | CASSPAGGSYEQYF
TRBJ1-2 | NA | NA | TRBV29-1 | TGCAGCGTCCAAAAAAGTACAGTTTTTGATGGCTACACCTTC | CSVQKSTVFDGYTF
TRBJ2-3 | NA | NA | TRBV9 | TGTGCCAGCAGCGTAGGCCCACGGCCAGACTCTAGCACAGATACGCAGTATTTT | CASSVGPRPDSSTDTQYF
TRBJ1-1 | NA | NA | TRBV7-8 | TGTGCCAGCAGCTTAATTCACAGCCTGAACACTGAAGCTTTCTTT | CASSLIHSLNTEAFF
TRBJ1-3 | NA | NA | TRBV7-8 | TGTGCCAGCGGCTGGGGGGGGTCCGGAAACACCATATATTTT | CASGWGGSGNTIYF
TRBJ2-7 | TRBD2 | once | TRBV18 | TGTGCCAGCTCATCGGGACTAGCGGGGAATGAGCAGTACTTC | CASSSGLAGNEQYF
TRBJ2-7 | TRBD1 | few | TRBV19 | TGTGCCAGTAGTATTGCCGACAGGGGCCCAACCTACGAGCAGTACTTC | CASSIADRGPTYEQYF
TRBJ1-6 | NA | few | TRBV4-3 | TGCGCCAGCAGCCAAGCCCCGAGGGGCAGGGTCAACTCACCCCTCCACTTT | CASSQAPRGRVNSPLHF
TRBJ1-2 | NA | NA | TRBV6-2/TRBV6-3 | TGTGCCAGCAGTTACTCATGGGCTTGGAATGGCTACACCTTC | CASSYSWAWNGYTF
TRBJ1-1 | NA | NA | TRBV7-9 | TGTGCCAGCAGCGAGGCTATGAACACTGAAGCTTTCTTT | CASSEAMNTEAFF
TRBJ2-5 | NA | NA | TRBV15 | TGTGCCACCAGCAGAGAAAAAGCGCAGCTACAAGAGACCCAGTACTTC | CATSREKAQLQETQYF
TRBJ1-5 | TRBD1 | NA | TRBV5-4 | TGTGCCAGCAGCCGGGACAGGGATCAGCCCCAGCATTTT | CASSRDRDQPQHF
TRBJ1-5 | NA | NA | TRBV7-9 | TGTGCCAGCAGTTCTGGGGGGAATAGCAATCAGCCCCAGCATTTT | CASSSGGNSNQPQHF
TRBJ1-1 | NA | NA | TRBV25-1 | TGTGCCAGCAGTGAATTTGGGGTAGCGAGGGTGAACACTGAAGCTTTCTTT | CASSEFGVARVNTEAFF
TRBJ1-3 | NA | NA | TRBV11-2 | TGTGCCAGCAGCTTAGGCAGCGTCTCTGGAAACACCATATATTTT | CASSLGSVSGNTIYF
TRBJ2-5 | NA | NA | TRBV7-9 | TGTGCCAGCAGTTGGGAGAGGGGGGACCAAGAGACCCAGTACTTC | CASSWERGDQETQYF
TRBJ2-2 | NA | NA | TRBV5-1 | TGCGCCAGCAGCGCTGGACAGACCTACACCGGGGAGCTGTTTTTT | CASSAGQTYTGELFF
TRBJ2-7 | NA | NA | TRBV5-6 | TGTGCCAGCAGCTTAACAGACACCTCCTACGAGCAGTACTTC | CASSLTDTSYEQYF
TRBJ1-1 | TRBD1 | once | TRBV11-2 | TGTGCCAGCAGCAGCCGACAGGGATATAGGACTGAAGCTTTCTTT | CASSSRQGYRTEAFF
TRBJ2-3 | TRBD1 | NA | TRBV18 | TGTGCCAGCTCCAAGGAAACCCACGGGACAGATGCGCAGTATTTT | CASSKETHGTDAQYF
TRBJ2-2 | NA | NA | TRBV9 | TGTGCCAGCAGCGTAAATCCGATCGAGAAAGACCCCACAAAAAACACCGGGGAGCTGTTTTTT | CASSVNPIEKDPTKNTGELFF
TRBJ1-2 | NA | once | TRBV12-5 | TGTGCTAGTGGTTTGGTACGGGAGACCCGGTCCAGCTATGGCTACACCTTC | CASGLVRETRSSYGYTF
TRBJ2-5 | TRBD2 | few | TRBV15 | TGTGCCACCAGCTCCTTAGCGGGGGGCAATCAAGAGACCCAGTACTTC | CATSSLAGGNQETQYF
TRBJ2-1 | TRBD1 | NA | TRBV6-2/TRBV6-3 | TGTGCCAGCAGTTCGACAGGGCTATACAATGAGCAGTTCTTC | CASSSTGLYNEQFF
TRBJ2-2 | NA | few | TRBV13 | TGTGCCAGCAGAATGAGTCCCGGGTCCTACCACGCGAACACCGGGGAGCTGTTTTTT | CASRMSPGSYHANTGELFF
TRBJ1-6 | NA | NA | TRBV6-5 | TGTGCCAGCACCCCGGATGGGGTATCGTCACCCCTCCACTTT | CASTPDGVSSPLHF
TRBJ2-6 | NA | NA | TRBV30 | TGTGCCTGGATAGGCGGAGGGCCTGGGGCCAACGTCCTGACTTTC | CAWIGGGPGANVLTF
TRBJ1-2 | TRBD1 | NA | TRBV7-9 | TGTGCCAGCAGCTCCCAGGGGGTGGGTACCTCTGGCTACACCTTC | CASSSQGVGTSGYTF
TRBJ2-7 | NA | NA | TRBV7-8 | TGTGCCAGCAGCAAAAGCAGCGAGCAGTACTTC | CASSKSSEQYF
TRBJ2-7 | NA | NA | TRBV7-2 | TGTGCCAGCAGCCCTAGAGGGATTGTCGAGCAGTACTTC | CASSPRGIVEQYF
TRBJ2-7 | TRBD1 | few | TRBV6-5 | TGTGCCAGCAGTTCCTCGGGACAGCGCTCCTACGAGCAGTACTTC | CASSSSGQRSYEQYF
TRBJ2-1 | NA | NA | TRBV7-9 | TGTGCCAGCAGCCCCCGGTGGGATGAGCAGTTCTTC | CASSPRWDEQFF
TRBJ1-5 | NA | NA | TRBV18 | TGTGCCAGCTCAGGTTCCGGACGGTCCAATCAGCCCCAGCATTTT | CASSGSGRSNQPQHF
TRBJ2-5 | TRBD2 | NA | TRBV10-3 | TGTGCCATCTCGACTAGCGGGGGGCCCCAAGAGACCCAGTACTTC | CAISTSGGPQETQYF
TRBJ2-1 | NA | NA | TRBV12-5 | TGTGCTAGTGGTTTGGTACGTTTGAATGAGCAGTTCTTC | CASGLVRLNEQFF
TRBJ1-2 | TRBD1 | NA | TRBV6-5 | TGTGCCAGCACCCTTTACAGGGGGAAGGAGTACACCTTC | CASTLYRGKEYTF
TRBJ1-1 | NA | NA | TRBV21-1 | TGTGCCAGCAGCACACCAAGATCGGGCACTGAAGCTTTCTTT | CASSTPRSGTEAFF
TRBJ2-1 | NA | NA | TRBV14 | TGTGCCAGCAGCCCCCCGTTCCGGTGGGCCTACAATGAGCAGTTCTTC | CASSPPFRWAYNEQFF
TRBJ1-3 | NA | NA | TRBV18 | TGTGCCAGCTCACTCAGAGAGGGACAAGAAAATTTT | CASSLREGQENF
TRBJ1-2 | NA | NA | TRBV12-3/TRBV12-4 | TGTGCCAGCAGTTTAGCAGAAAACTATGGCTACACCTTC | CASSLAENYGYTF
TRBJ2-7 | TRBD1 | NA | TRBV7-6 | TGTGCCAGCAGCTTAGTCCCCTTCGACAGGGGCGAAAGGCTCTACGAGCAGTACTTC | CASSLVPFDRGERLYEQYF
TRBJ2-2 | NA | NA | TRBV9 | TGTGCCAGTAGACTGGGATTCCAAAACACCGGGGAGCTGTTTTTT | CASRLGFQNTGELFF
TRBJ1-4 | NA | NA | TRBV7-2 | TGTGCCAGCAGACATTCTAATGAAAAACTGTTTTTT | CASRHSNEKLFF
TRBJ2-7 | NA | once | TRBV18 | TGTGCCAGCTCACCCAGGGGCCGACCTCTCTACGAGCAGTACTTC | CASSPRGRPLYEQYF
TRBJ2-3 | NA | NA | TRBV20-1 | TGCAGTTTCCTCAGCACAGATACGCAGTATTTT | CSFLSTDTQYF
TRBJ1-4 | NA | NA | TRBV6-5 | TGTGCCAGCACCACAGGGAGGGATGAAAAACTGTTTTTT | CASTTGRDEKLFF
TRBJ2-3 | TRBD1 | NA | TRBV24-1 | TGTGCCACAGCCGGGACAGGGTATGATACGCAGTATTTT | CATAGTGYDTQYF
TRBJ1-3 | NA | few | TRBV6-6 | TGTGCCAGCATGGCGGGGTCTGGAAACACCATATATTTT | CASMAGSGNTIYF